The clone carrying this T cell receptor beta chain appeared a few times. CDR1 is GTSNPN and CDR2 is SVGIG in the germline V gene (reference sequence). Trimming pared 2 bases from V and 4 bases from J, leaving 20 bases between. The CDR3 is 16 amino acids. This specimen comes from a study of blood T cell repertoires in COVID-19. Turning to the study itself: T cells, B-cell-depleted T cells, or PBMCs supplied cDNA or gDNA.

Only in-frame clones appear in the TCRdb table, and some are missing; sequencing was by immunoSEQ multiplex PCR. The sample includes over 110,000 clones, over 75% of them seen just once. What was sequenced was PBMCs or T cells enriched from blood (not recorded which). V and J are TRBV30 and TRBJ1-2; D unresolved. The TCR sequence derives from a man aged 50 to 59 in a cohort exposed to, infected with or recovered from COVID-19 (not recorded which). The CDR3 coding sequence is TGTGCCTGGAGTCCACCCCTCGCCAACAACCGCTATGGCTACACCTTC. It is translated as CAWSPPLANNRYGYTF.